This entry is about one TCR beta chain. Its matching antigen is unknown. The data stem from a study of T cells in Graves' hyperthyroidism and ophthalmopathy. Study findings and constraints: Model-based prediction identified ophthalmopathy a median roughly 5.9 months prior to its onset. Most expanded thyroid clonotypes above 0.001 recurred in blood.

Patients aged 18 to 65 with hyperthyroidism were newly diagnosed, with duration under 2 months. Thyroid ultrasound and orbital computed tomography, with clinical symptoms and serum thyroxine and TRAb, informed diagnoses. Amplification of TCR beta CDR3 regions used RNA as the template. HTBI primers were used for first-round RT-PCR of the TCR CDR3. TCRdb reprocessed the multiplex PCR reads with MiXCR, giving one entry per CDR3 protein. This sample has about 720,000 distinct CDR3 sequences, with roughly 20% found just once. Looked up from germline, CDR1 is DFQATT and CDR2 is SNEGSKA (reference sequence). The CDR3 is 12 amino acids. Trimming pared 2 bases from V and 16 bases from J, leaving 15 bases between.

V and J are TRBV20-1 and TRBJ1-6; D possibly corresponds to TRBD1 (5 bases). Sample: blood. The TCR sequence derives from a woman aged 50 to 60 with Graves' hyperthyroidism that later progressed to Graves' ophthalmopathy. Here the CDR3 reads CSARMTDYYLHF. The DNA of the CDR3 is TGCAGTGCTAGAATGACAGATTACTATCTCCACTTT.